This T cell receptor beta chain was captured in a study of siplizumab effects on memory and regulatory T cells. CDR1 and CDR2 from the germline V gene are SGHRS and YFSETQ. The CDR3 has 15 residues. To note about this clone: The target antigen is unknown. At one end, the junction sequence differs from germline, possibly due to a read error.

Notes on the study in general: In siplizumab cultures, the suppressive function of proliferating Tregs remained unconfirmed. Siplizumab significantly lowered the alloreactive sequences that could be traced to unstimulated CD4+ memory cells. Of the alloreactive clones, only a minor fraction mapped to unstimulated subsets.

Sequencing was performed with immunoSEQ multiplex PCR; in TCRdb, only in-frame clones are kept and a portion is missing. The data hold approximately 60,000 clones, with around 80% observed a single time. Sample: memory CD4+ T cells sorted from blood. This rearrangement joins TRBV5-1 to TRBJ1-5; weak D call: TRBD1 (5 bases). This receptor was obtained from a human donor in good health. CDR3: CASSLEQASNQPQHF. CDR3 bases: TGTGCCAGCAGCCTCGAACAGGCTAGCAATCAGCCCCAGCATTTT.